The sequence of this T cell receptor (beta chain) was determined in a study of blood T cell repertoires in COVID-19. Assay: immunoSEQ multiplex PCR; the TCRdb copy retains only in-frame clones and omits some. Of about 73,000 clones in the sample, roughly 87% were seen once. Sequenced: peripheral blood. The TCR was taken from a man aged 80 or over with acute or convalescent COVID-19.

The chain's CDR3 is CASSSQQGAGDTDTQYF. DNA for the CDR3: TGTGCCAGCAGCTCCCAGCAGGGGGCAGGGGACACAGATACGCAGTATTTT. The rearrangement links TRBV7-8 to TRBJ2-3, with 8 positions matching TRBD1. This CDR3 contains 17 residues. The junction had 11 bases not matched to a gene; V was cut back by 4 bases and J by 2 bases. Germline V gene lookup returns CDR1 SGHVS and CDR2 FQNEAQ.